These T cell receptor beta chains were read from a single sample in a study of blood T cell repertoires in COVID-19. Some clones are missing from TCRdb's copy, which holds only in-frame ones; the method was immunoSEQ multiplex PCR. Among fewer than 500,000 clones listed, around 90% were seen once. Input material: PBMCs or T cells enriched from blood (not recorded which). These receptors were taken from a young woman who had recovered from COVID-19. Both conserved end residues are part of each CDR3. Fields, in order: J gene, V gene, D gene, CDR3 protein. The D gene is left open where the match is weak.

TRBJ1-2	TRBV6-5	TRBD1	CASSYLGQGAMDGYTF
TRBJ1-1	TRBV7-9	TRBD1	CASSWDRGTYTEAFF
TRBJ2-7	TRBV27	NA	CASRATGIFNEQYF
TRBJ1-3	TRBV5-4	NA	CASSLWPSGNTIYF
TRBJ2-3	TRBV13	NA	CASRPTGPDTQYF
TRBJ1-5	TRBV15	NA	CATSRDRGSNQPQHF
TRBJ2-3	TRBV5-5	TRBD1	CASSLQGITDTQYF
TRBJ1-6	TRBV27	TRBD1	CASSFDRGSPLHF
TRBJ2-6	TRBV30	TRBD1	CAAGQGSGANVLTF
TRBJ1-2	TRBV19	NA	CASSMTETPDYGYTF
TRBJ2-1	TRBV10-2	NA	CASREGGGNEQFF
TRBJ2-7	TRBV7-2	NA	CASSSAGDEQYF
TRBJ1-1	TRBV10-3	TRBD1	CAISEGTGMNTEAFF
TRBJ1-3	TRBV7-9	NA	CASSPEDSGNTIYF
TRBJ1-2	TRBV7-6	TRBD1	CASSLAAGGGYTF
TRBJ1-5	TRBV6-5	NA	CASRTGLWSNQPQHF
TRBJ1-4	TRBV30	TRBD1	CAYRDRTNEKLFF
TRBJ2-2	TRBV2	NA	CASSDRRTGELFF
TRBJ1-1	TRBV19	NA	CASNNPGGATEAFF
TRBJ1-5	TRBV7-8	NA	CASSPLNQPQHF
TRBJ2-2	TRBV28	NA	CASTLRGTNTGELFF
TRBJ1-4	TRBV12-5	NA	CASGLVRGSITNEKLFF
TRBJ2-5	TRBV6-5	TRBD2	CASGIGGAQETQYF
TRBJ2-7	TRBV10-3	TRBD1	CAISELTGPYEQYF
TRBJ2-3	TRBV27	NA	CASRNYNTDTQYF
TRBJ1-1	TRBV6-2/TRBV6-3	NA	CASSSRWQETNTEAFF
TRBJ2-3	TRBV12-5	NA	CASGAVPGLLTDTQYF
TRBJ2-7	TRBV5-1	NA	CASSLARGVLYEQYF
TRBJ1-2	TRBV15	NA	CATLFERGAARGYTF
TRBJ2-1	TRBV2	TRBD1	CASSVETGTLSEQFF
TRBJ2-1	TRBV5-1	NA	CASSTPDGGGEQFF
TRBJ1-2	TRBV6-1	NA	CASSEAGVWGYTF
TRBJ2-1	TRBV10-1	TRBD2	CASSDGGIGYNEQFF
TRBJ1-1	TRBV3-1/TRBV3-2	NA	CASSPPGVEGTEAFF
TRBJ1-1	TRBV4-1	NA	CASSLAPPEGNTEAFF
TRBJ2-5	TRBV4-1	NA	CASARTPIQETQYF
TRBJ1-1	TRBV5-5	NA	CASSWVPRGTNTEAFF
TRBJ1-1	TRBV5-1	NA	CASSKGRGDTEAFF
TRBJ1-4	TRBV15	NA	CATSRVWSGENEKLFF
TRBJ1-1	TRBV28	TRBD1	CASSPAPGGYTEAFF
TRBJ1-6	TRBV5-6	TRBD1	CASSSWGTGVSPLHF
TRBJ1-1	TRBV28	NA	CASRGLEFRAFF
TRBJ2-7	TRBV4-1	NA	CASSLQESYEQYF
TRBJ2-3	TRBV13	NA	CASSLSAQMGTDTQYF
TRBJ1-6	TRBV2	NA	CASSDRVNSPLHF
TRBJ1-6	TRBV19	NA	CASFIRGALGGPLHF
TRBJ1-2	TRBV4-1	TRBD1	CASRRYTGGNNGYTF
TRBJ1-3	TRBV25-1	TRBD1	CASSPRDSRNTIYF
TRBJ2-1	TRBV19	TRBD2	CASSPFGGGRSEQFF
TRBJ1-4	TRBV6-6	TRBD1	CASRRIYTGGANEKLFF
TRBJ1-5	TRBV6-6	NA	CASRPGQYSNQPQHF
TRBJ1-2	TRBV3-1/TRBV3-2	NA	CASSQGGGGLGYGYTF
TRBJ1-4	TRBV5-1	NA	CASSFLGGVGEKLFF
TRBJ1-1	TRBV27	TRBD1	CASSTRQGRTEAFF